This T cell receptor (beta chain) was identified during a study of T cell changes during pregnancy in multiple sclerosis. The germline gives CDR1 MNHEY, CDR2 SVGAGI. The CDR3 totals 14 residues. Deletions cut 0 bases from V and 5 bases from J, with 11 bases between. Repertoires were generated with immunoSEQ multiplex PCR, while TCRdb's copy carries only in-frame clones and drops some. Counted here are 60,000 or so clones, roughly 91% occurring once; the ten biggest clones make up around 0.85%. Sequences were derived from peripheral blood, sampled before pregnancy. The chain uses TRBV6-5 and TRBJ2-7, with D possibly TRBD1 on 5 matching bases. This receptor was identified in a female donor with multiple sclerosis, enrolled in a pregnancy study. Here the CDR3 reads CASSYSSQGDEQYF. In DNA, the CDR3 is TGTGCCAGCAGTTACTCGAGCCAGGGCGACGAGCAGTACTTC.